This TCR beta chain was documented in a study of blood T cells in healthy people across ages. This clonotype was observed a few times. The target antigen is unknown. A second about 7 to 12 cycle PCR used barcoded and J-beta primers. Each cDNA was tagged by a template-switch adaptor containing 12 random nucleotides. From the 5' RACE reads, TCRdb called clonotypes with MiXCR, one entry per CDR3 protein. The sample has about 940,000 distinct CDR3 sequences, roughly 48% seen once; the top ten hold over 10%. Study-wide findings and caveats: CMV infection status of these donors was not known.

The trim removed 7 bases at V and 3 bases at J, leaving 16 bases unmatched. The V gene's germline CDR1 is MNHEY and CDR2 SMNVEV (reference sequence). CDR3 size: 17 residues. Healthy Caucasian individuals from Russia aged roughly 6 to 90 served as donors. The source of this sequence is a man aged 30-40 years in good health. The rearrangement links TRBV27 to TRBJ2-5; 8 nucleotides match TRBD1. Source material: blood. CDR3 DNA sequence: TGTGCCAGCAAGTTGGCAGGGGGCCCACACCTTAAAGAGACCCAGTACTTC. Protein: CASKLAGGPHLKETQYF.